The 18 T cell receptor beta chains presented below share a single source sample, sequenced in a study of technical replicates of blood from a few donors. TCRdb's copy holds only in-frame clones and misses some; the assay was immunoSEQ multiplex PCR. The data contain about 74,000 clones, 80% to 90% of them singletons. Sequencing was performed on PBMCs. All receptors derive from a human donor in good health. Some clones in this sample may be carry-over from other donors' samples.

V usage is TRBV7-2 and J usage is TRBJ2-7; 9 bases fit TRBD2. CDR3 size: 14 residues. Trimming took 1 base from V and 6 from J; bases not matched to a gene: 4. Germline loops: CDR1 SGHTA, CDR2 FQGNSA. The CDR3 bases are TGTGCCAGCAGCTTAGGCGGGAGGGGGCGCGAGCAGTACTTC. Residues: CASSLGGRGREQYF. Drawing the rest from reference TRBV7-2 and TRBJ2-7, the complete variable domain is GAGVSQSPSNKVTEKGKDVELRCDPISGHTALYWYRQSLGQGLEFLIYFQGNSAPDKSGLPSDRFSAERTGGSVSTLTIQRTQQEDSAVYLCASSLGGRGREQYFGPGTRLTVT.

V is TRBV6-5 and J is TRBJ2-3; D gene unclear. This CDR3 has 14 residues. Germline lookup yields CDR1 MNHEY and CDR2 SVGAGI. Trimming cost V 5 bases and J 14 bases, with 23 bases left between them. The CDR3 DNA reads TGTGCCAGCAGTACCGCGGAGTCGCGAGCCCCCTCGTATTTT. It encodes CASSTAESRAPSYF.

The rearrangement uses TRBV27 and TRBJ2-2, with 8 bases matching TRBD2. Germline-derived CDR1 and CDR2 are MNHEY and SMNVEV (reference sequence). The CDR3 has 16 amino acids. V shed 6 bases, J shed 0 bases, and the junction held 6 bases outside the gene matches. CDR3 region: CASSLAGMANTGELFF. CDR3 nucleotides: TGTGCCAGCAGCTTAGCGGGAATGGCGAACACCGGGGAGCTGTTTTTT.

This clone was seen only a few times. The chain combines TRBV9 with TRBJ2-5, with 9 bases that match TRBD2. The CDR3 runs to 16 residues. The V gene end was trimmed by 5 bases and the J gene end by 5 bases; junction bases not matched to a gene: 13. Germline V lookup: CDR1 SGDLS, CDR2 YYNGEE. The CDR3 here is CASSDPGTSSCETQYF. The CDR3 nucleotides read TGTGCCAGCAGTGACCCCGGGACTAGCTCATGTGAGACCCAGTACTTC. Using reference TRBV9 and TRBJ2-5 for the parts outside the CDR3, the full variable domain is DSGVTQTPKHLITATGQRVTLRCSPRSGDLSVYWYQQSLDQGLQFLIQYYNGEERAKGNILERFSAQQFPDLHSELNLSSLELGDSALYFCASSDPGTSSCETQYFGPGTRLLVL.

The chain uses TRBV15 and TRBJ1-1, with 7 nucleotides matching TRBD1. With 2 bases clipped from V and 6 bases from J, the junction kept 6 bases outside the gene matches. Germline V gene lookup returns CDR1 LNHNV and CDR2 YYDKDF (reference sequence). The CDR3 has 14 amino acids. CDR3 DNA: TGTGCCACCAGCAGACGAGGGACAGCTCCTGAAGCTTTCTTT. Translated, it gives CATSRRGTAPEAFF.

The chain couples TRBV27 to TRBJ2-5; 13 bases align to TRBD2. The V gene's germline CDR1 is MNHEY and CDR2 SMNVEV (reference sequence). V gave up 4 bases and J gave up 5 bases; unmatched junction bases: 4. The CDR3 is made up of 15 amino acids. The CDR3 loop reads CASSSPGLAGETQYF. As DNA, the CDR3 is TGTGCCAGCAGTTCCCCGGGACTAGCGGGGGAGACCCAGTACTTC.

The rearrangement uses TRBV6-1 and TRBJ2-5; no clear D gene. The ends were cut back, 7 bases at V and 3 bases at J, with 3 bases in the middle. The germline CDR1 and CDR2 sequences are MNHNS and SASEGT. CDR3 size: 10 residues. In DNA, the CDR3 is TGTGCCAGCATTAAAGAGACCCAGTACTTC. This encodes CASIKETQYF.

The chain combines TRBV4-3 with TRBJ2-6; D not certain. V lost 0 bases and J 4 bases, leaving 7 bases between the germline ends. The CDR3 length is 15 residues. Germline V gives CDR1 LGHNA, CDR2 YSLEER. The CDR3 DNA reads as TGCGCCAGCAGCCAAGAACGAGCCGGGGCCAACGTCCTGACTTTC. This codes for CASSQERAGANVLTF.

The chain links TRBV29-1 to TRBJ1-1; D remains ambiguous. V was clipped by 5 bases and J by 3 bases, with 4 bases between them. This CDR3 contains 10 residues. CDR1 SQVTM and CDR2 ANQGSEA come from the germline V gene. The CDR3 DNA sequence: TGCAGCGTTCCGGACACTGAAGCTTTCTTT. Amino acid sequence: CSVPDTEAFF.

This clone was found many times. V gene TRBV30 combines with J gene TRBJ2-2; D gene unclear. The CDR3 length is 11 residues. V lost 3 bases to trimming and J lost 5 bases, with 4 bases between them. Looked up from germline, CDR1 is GTSNPN and CDR2 is SVGIG (reference sequence). CDR3 in amino acids: CAWRQTGELFF. The DNA of the CDR3 is TGTGCCTGGAGACAAACCGGGGAGCTGTTTTTT.

The V and J genes are TRBV4-3 and TRBJ1-6; D gene ambiguous. The CDR3 is 13 amino acids. The germline V and J ends were trimmed by 0 bases and 8 bases, with 5 bases remaining between them. Germline V gene data show CDR1 as LGHNA and CDR2 as YSLEER. The CDR3 nucleotides are TGCGCCAGCAGCCAAGATGGGCATTCACCCCTCCACTTT. Its protein is CASSQDGHSPLHF.

The chain is built from TRBV5-6 and TRBJ2-5; unclear D gene. V was pared by 2 bases and J by 5 bases, with 4 bases between. The CDR3 covers 11 residues. Germline CDR1 and CDR2: SGHDT and YYEEEE. The CDR3 bases are TGTGCCAGCAGCTTAACTGAGACCCAGTACTTC. It is translated as CASSLTETQYF.

The chain couples TRBV9 to TRBJ2-1; perhaps TRBD1 as D (6 bases). V was cut by 0 bases and J by 8 bases, with 15 bases left in between. Germline CDR1 SGDLS, CDR2 YYNGEE. The CDR3 is made up of 15 amino acids. The CDR3, as DNA: TGTGCCAGCAGCGTAGAAGGGGGAGCTCATGATGAGCAGTTCTTC. Translating it yields CASSVEGGAHDEQFF.

The genes are TRBV21-1 and TRBJ1-2. TRBV21-1 is a known pseudogene. This CDR3 contains 12 residues. The CDR3 nucleotides read TGTGCCAGCTCGAGAATCGGGAATGGCTACACCTTC. It encodes CASSRIGNGYTF.

The rearrangement uses TRBV11-2 and TRBJ2-5; D may be TRBD2 (5 bases). From germline, CDR1 is SGHAT and CDR2 FQNNGV. The CDR3 has 12 residues. The V and J ends lost 5 bases and 5 bases respectively, with 9 bases between them. CDR3 sequence: CASSPQRETQYF. Here the CDR3 DNA reads TGTGCCAGCAGCCCCCAGCGGGAGACCCAGTACTTC.

V usage is TRBV9 and J usage is TRBJ2-7; TRBD2 agrees at 9 bases. Germline V gene data show CDR1 as SGDLS and CDR2 as YYNGEE. The CDR3 runs 17 residues. V shed 4 bases and J 6 bases; nucleotides not matched to a gene: 17. This chain's CDR3 is CASSPLSTGTSTFEQYF. CDR3 nucleotide sequence: TGTGCCAGCAGCCCACTCAGCACCGGGACTAGCACCTTCGAGCAGTACTTC.

The gene calls are TRBV4-1 and TRBJ2-7; 7 positions match TRBD1. CDR1 and CDR2 from the germline V gene are MGHRA and YSYEKL. This CDR3 region has 13 residues. V lost 1 base and J lost 4; bases outside the gene matches: 1. Here the CDR3 DNA reads TGCGCCAGCAGCCAAGTACAGGGGTACGAGCAGTACTTC. Encoded protein: CASSQVQGYEQYF.

The J gene is TRBJ1-5, the V gene TRBV4-3, with a possible D match to TRBD1 (5 bases). CDR3 length: 15 amino acids. Deletions cut 2 bases from V and 4 bases from J, with 12 bases between. In germline, CDR1 is LGHNA, CDR2 YSLEER. CDR3 bases: TGCGCCAGCAGCCAACTGGCAGGGCAGAATCAGCCCCAGCATTTT. Its translation is CASSQLAGQNQPQHF.